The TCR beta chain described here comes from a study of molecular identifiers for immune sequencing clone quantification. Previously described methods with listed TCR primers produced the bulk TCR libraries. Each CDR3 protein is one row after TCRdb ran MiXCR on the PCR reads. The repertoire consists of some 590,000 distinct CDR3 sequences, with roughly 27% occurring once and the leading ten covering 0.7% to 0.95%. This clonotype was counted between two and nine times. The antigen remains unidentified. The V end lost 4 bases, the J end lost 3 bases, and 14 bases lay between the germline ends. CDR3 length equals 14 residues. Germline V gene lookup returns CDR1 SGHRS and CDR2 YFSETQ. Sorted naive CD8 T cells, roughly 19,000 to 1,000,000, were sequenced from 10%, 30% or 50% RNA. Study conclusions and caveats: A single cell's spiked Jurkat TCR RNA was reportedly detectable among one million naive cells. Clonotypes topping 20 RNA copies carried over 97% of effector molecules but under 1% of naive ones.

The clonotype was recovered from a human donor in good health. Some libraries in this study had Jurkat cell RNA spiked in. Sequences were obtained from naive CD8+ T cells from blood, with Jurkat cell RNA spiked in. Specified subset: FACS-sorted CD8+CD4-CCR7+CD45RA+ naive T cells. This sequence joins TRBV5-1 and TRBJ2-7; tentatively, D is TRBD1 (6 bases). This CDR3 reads CASSHRQADYEQYF. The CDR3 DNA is TGCGCCAGCAGCCATCGACAGGCCGACTACGAGCAGTACTTC.